A selection of T cell receptor beta chains follows, all from one sample in a study of glioma-infiltrating T cells. TCRdb reprocessed the multiplex PCR reads with MiXCR, giving one entry per CDR3 protein. This table has roughly 190,000 distinct CDR3 sequences, approximately 30% appearing once. The sequenced material came from glioma tissue, nonneoplastic brain tissue, or PBMCs (not recorded which). These receptors were taken from a human donor with low-grade glioma or glioblastoma, undergoing nonglioma brain surgery, or in good health (not recorded which). CDR3s include the opening cysteine and the closing phenylalanine or tryptophan. Fields, in order: D gene, J gene, V gene, clone size, CDR3 DNA, CDR3 protein. The D gene is left open where the match is weak. The size entry is marked missing in some rows and otherwise reads once, few, many or a size class.

>.|TRBJ1-1|TRBV6-2/TRBV6-3|many
TGTGCCAGCAGGACGGGGGGCTTGGCTTTCTTT
CASRTGGLAFF
>.|TRBJ2-1|TRBV12-3/TRBV12-4|few
TGTGCCAGCATCAGAGGGCAGTGGGATGAGCAGTTCTTC
CASIRGQWDEQFF
>TRBD2|TRBJ2-3|TRBV4-1|many
TGCGCCAGCAGCCGCCCGGGACTAGCGGAGACAGATACGCAGTATTTT
CASSRPGLAETDTQYF
>TRBD2|TRBJ2-1|TRBV29-1|few
TGCAGCGCCCGGACTAGCAGGGAGCAGTTCTTC
CSARTSREQFF
>.|TRBJ1-2|TRBV6-1|many
TGTGCCAGCAGACCAGGACAACTTACTAACTATGGCTACACCTTC
CASRPGQLTNYGYTF
>TRBD2|TRBJ2-3|TRBV6-2/TRBV6-3|medium-sized
TGTGCCAGCATGTCTAGCGGGAGGGAGACAGATACGCAGTATTTT
CASMSSGRETDTQYF
>.|TRBJ2-1|TRBV19|.
TGTGCCAGTACCCCCCGCCCCCTAGGCTCCTACAATGAGCAGTTCTTC
CASTPRPLGSYNEQFF
>.|TRBJ2-1|TRBV6-2/TRBV6-3|many
TGTGCCAGCAGCCCCCAGGCCAATGAGCAGTTCTTC
CASSPQANEQFF
>.|TRBJ1-2|TRBV28|many
TGTGCCACCACCCATCCGTTTAACTATGGCTACACCTTC
CATTHPFNYGYTF
>.|TRBJ2-7|TRBV7-9|many
TGTGGAGAGGTCTACGAGCAGTACTTC
CGEVYEQYF
>TRBD1|TRBJ2-1|TRBV20-1|many
TGCAGTGCTAGGCGACAGGGATACAATGAGCAGTTCTTC
CSARRQGYNEQFF
>TRBD1|TRBJ1-2|TRBV4-1|many
TGCGCCAGCAGCCAAGATGGAAAGCTGGGACAGGATGGCTACACCTTC
CASSQDGKLGQDGYTF
>TRBD1|TRBJ2-6|TRBV27|.
TGTGCCAGCGGTAACGGGACAGCCCACTCTGGGGCCAACGTCCTGACTTTC
CASGNGTAHSGANVLTF
>.|TRBJ2-3|TRBV12-3/TRBV12-4|.
TGTGCCAGCAGCCTCCCCAGATCGGGCACAGATACGCAGTATTTT
CASSLPRSGTDTQYF
>TRBD1|TRBJ2-7|TRBV7-3|many
TGTGCCAGCAGCCCAGGGGGTGTAAATAACTACGAGCAGTACTTC
CASSPGGVNNYEQYF
>TRBD1|TRBJ2-7|TRBV9|.
TGTGCCAGCAGCCCGTCGGACAGGGTTAGGGTCGAGCAGTACTTC
CASSPSDRVRVEQYF
>.|TRBJ2-3|TRBV6-2/TRBV6-3|many
TGTGCCAGCACCCAACGGGCAGATACGCAGTATTTT
CASTQRADTQYF
>TRBD1|TRBJ1-2|TRBV28|.
TGTGCCACCACAGGGGGGGAGGTCTATGGCTACACCTTC
CATTGGEVYGYTF
>TRBD2|TRBJ2-1|TRBV28|many
TGTGCCAGCAGAACTAGCGGGAGAGGGGTAGTAGCGCTCAATGAGCAGTTCTTC
CASRTSGRGVVALNEQFF
>.|TRBJ1-3|TRBV6-1|many
TGTGCCAGCAGCAGGGTGGGATCTGGAAACACCATATATTTT
CASSRVGSGNTIYF
>.|TRBJ1-1|TRBV30|.
TGTGCCTGGAGGGGGGATTTAAGACAGACTGAAGCTTTCTTT
CAWRGDLRQTEAFF
>.|TRBJ2-1|TRBV28|many
TGTGCCAGCAGGGGGATGACAGGTATAAGCTCCTACAATGAGCAGTTCTTC
CASRGMTGISSYNEQFF
>TRBD2|TRBJ2-3|TRBV18|.
TGTGCCAGCTCCCCCGCTAGCGGGAGGGCCGGAGATACGCAGTATTTT
CASSPASGRAGDTQYF
>TRBD2|TRBJ2-5|TRBV7-2|many
TGTGCCAGCAGCTTAACTAGCGGGAGTATCGAGACCCAGTACTTC
CASSLTSGSIETQYF
>.|TRBJ1-5|TRBV18|many
TGTGCCAGCTCACCTGATGGGGGCAATCAGCCCCAGCATTTT
CASSPDGGNQPQHF
>.|TRBJ2-3|TRBV19|few
TGTGCCAGTAGATTAACAGGCGACACAGATACGCAGTATTTT
CASRLTGDTDTQYF
>.|TRBJ2-5|TRBV20-1|many
TGCAGTGCTAGCAGCGGAGAGACCCAGTACTTC
CSASSGETQYF
>.|TRBJ1-4|TRBV10-3|many
TGTGCCATCAGGGGGGATGGGACGGATGAAAAACTGTTTTTT
CAIRGDGTDEKLFF
>TRBD1|TRBJ2-3|TRBV2|many
TGTGCCAGCGACAGGGCGGCAGATACGCAGTATTTT
CASDRAADTQYF
>TRBD2|TRBJ2-1|TRBV7-6|many
TGTGCCAGCAGTGGAGCGGGAGGGCCCGACAATGAGCAGTTCTTC
CASSGAGGPDNEQFF
>TRBD2|TRBJ2-1|TRBV28|many
TGTGCCAGCAGTCTAGCGGACGACTACAATGAGCAGTTCTTC
CASSLADDYNEQFF
>.|TRBJ1-1|TRBV3-1|many
TGTGCCAGCAGCCAACGGGGAGCGGACACTGAAGCTTTCTTT
CASSQRGADTEAFF
>.|TRBJ1-2|TRBV10-3|many
TGTGCCATCAGTGAGTCGGAGACGACGGACGGCTACACCTTC
CAISESETTDGYTF
>.|TRBJ1-5|TRBV7-2|many
TGTGCCAGCAGCCCCGAGACGGCGTTTAGCAATCAGCCCCAGCATTTT
CASSPETAFSNQPQHF
>.|TRBJ1-2|TRBV5-1|.
TGCGCCAGCAGCTTGACAGGGACCGGCGGGTTGGGCTACACCTTC
CASSLTGTGGLGYTF
>TRBD1|TRBJ2-7|TRBV19|few
TGTGCCAGTAGTATAGGGGGACAGGGAAGCTACGAGCAGTACTTC
CASSIGGQGSYEQYF
>TRBD1|TRBJ2-1|TRBV29-1|.
TGCAGCGTTGAAGTTGGACAGGGCTACGAGCAGTTCTTC
CSVEVGQGYEQFF
>.|TRBJ2-2|TRBV19|few
TGTGCCAGTAGTATAGTTCTCTCCGGGGAGCTGTTTTTT
CASSIVLSGELFF
>.|TRBJ2-3|TRBV15|many
TGTGCCACCAGCAGAGAAAATATGGGAGGATTCACAGATACGCAGTATTTT
CATSRENMGGFTDTQYF
>.|TRBJ1-3|TRBV19|.
TGTGCCAGTAGCCCCGGACTTACTCGCAACACCATATATTTT
CASSPGLTRNTIYF
>.|TRBJ2-7|TRBV14|.
TGTGCCAGCAGCCCATTCCGGGACCCCTTATACGAGCAGTACTTC
CASSPFRDPLYEQYF
>.|TRBJ2-5|TRBV19|many
TGTGCCAGTGACCTCGTGGCGGGACAGTACCAAGAGACCCAGTACTTC
CASDLVAGQYQETQYF
>.|TRBJ2-5|TRBV3-1|few
TGTGCCAGCAGCCAAGATAAGGGCTGGGGGCCCCGGGCCGGGGAGACCCAGTACTTC
CASSQDKGWGPRAGETQYF
>TRBD2|TRBJ2-3|TRBV6-1|many
TGTGCCAGCAGACGTGGCGGGGGGAGCACAGATACGCAGTATTTT
CASRRGGGSTDTQYF
>TRBD2|TRBJ2-1|TRBV12-3/TRBV12-4|.
TGTGCCAGCAGTTTAGCGGCGGGAGGATTTTCTAATGAGCAGTTCTTC
CASSLAAGGFSNEQFF
>.|TRBJ2-1|TRBV11-1|.
TGTGCCACCACCAAAACAGGAGACTACAATGAGCAGTTCTTC
CATTKTGDYNEQFF
>.|TRBJ2-7|TRBV6-2/TRBV6-3|many
TGTGCCAGCAGCCATTCCACCGGGACAACTGACTACGAGCAGTACTTC
CASSHSTGTTDYEQYF
>TRBD2|TRBJ2-5|TRBV6-1|.
TGTGCCAGCAGTCGGGGGGACCCTGAGACCCAGTACTTC
CASSRGDPETQYF
>TRBD2|TRBJ2-1|TRBV4-3|many
TGCGCCAGCAGCCAAGATCGGGCGGGAGTTGAGCAGTTCTTC
CASSQDRAGVEQFF
>.|TRBJ2-7|TRBV5-1|.
TGCGCCAGCAGCTTAGTGCCAGGGAGCTCCTACGAGCAGTACTTC
CASSLVPGSSYEQYF
>TRBD1|TRBJ2-2|TRBV19|few
TGTGCCAGTAGTATATCCCCGGGACAGTTCACCGGGGAGCTGTTTTTT
CASSISPGQFTGELFF
>TRBD1|TRBJ2-7|TRBV28|.
TGTGCCGGATACAGGGGGTACGAGCAGTACTTC
CAGYRGYEQYF
>TRBD2|TRBJ2-7|TRBV10-3|.
TGTGCCATCAGTGATAGGCTAGCGGGAGCCTACAATGAGCAGTACTTC
CAISDRLAGAYNEQYF
>TRBD1|TRBJ2-7|TRBV27|many
TGTGCCAGCAGACGACAGGGAGCTTACGAGCAGTACTTC
CASRRQGAYEQYF
>.|TRBJ1-5|TRBV6-5|many
TGTGCCAGCAGTTACTCTAATAATGCGCCCCAGCATTTT
CASSYSNNAPQHF
>TRBD1|TRBJ2-1|TRBV27|.
TGTGCCGGCAGAACCGGGACAGGTAGCTACAATGAGCAGTTCTTC
CAGRTGTGSYNEQFF
>TRBD2|TRBJ2-1|TRBV6-2/TRBV6-3|many
TGTGCCAGCAGAAAACGGACTAGCGGGAGCGATGAGCAGTTCTTC
CASRKRTSGSDEQFF
>.|TRBJ1-2|TRBV12-3/TRBV12-4|.
TGTGCCAGCAGTTTAGGAGGGAGCAGGGCTGTTGGCTACACCTTC
CASSLGGSRAVGYTF
>.|TRBJ1-4|TRBV5-1|few
TGCGCCTGCAGTTTGGGAGCCTCCATGGTAGGAGAACTGTTTTTT
CACSLGASMVGELFF